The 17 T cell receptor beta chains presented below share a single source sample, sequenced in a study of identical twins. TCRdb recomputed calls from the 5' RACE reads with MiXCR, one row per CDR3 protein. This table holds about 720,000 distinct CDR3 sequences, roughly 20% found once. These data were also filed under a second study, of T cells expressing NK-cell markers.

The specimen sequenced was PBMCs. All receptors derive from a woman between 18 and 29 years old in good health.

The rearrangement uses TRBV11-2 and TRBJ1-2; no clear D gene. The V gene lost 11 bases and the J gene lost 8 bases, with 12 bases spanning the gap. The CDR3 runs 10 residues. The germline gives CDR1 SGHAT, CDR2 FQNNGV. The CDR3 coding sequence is TGTGCCGTGGGCCCGGGGGGCTACACCTTC. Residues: CAVGPGGYTF.

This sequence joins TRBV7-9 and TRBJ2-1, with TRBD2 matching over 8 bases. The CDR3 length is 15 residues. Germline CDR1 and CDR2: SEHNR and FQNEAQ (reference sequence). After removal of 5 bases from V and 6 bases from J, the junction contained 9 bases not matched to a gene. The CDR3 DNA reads TGTGCCAGCAGCCGTTCGGCTAGCGGGCCCAATGAGCAGTTCTTC. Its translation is CASSRSASGPNEQFF.

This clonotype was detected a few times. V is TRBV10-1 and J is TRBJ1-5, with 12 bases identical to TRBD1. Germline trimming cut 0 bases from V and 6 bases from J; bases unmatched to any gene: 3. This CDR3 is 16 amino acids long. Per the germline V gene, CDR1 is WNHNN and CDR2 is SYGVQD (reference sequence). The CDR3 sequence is CASSESRDRGRQPQHF. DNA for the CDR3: TGCGCCAGCAGTGAGTCCCGGGACAGGGGGCGTCAGCCCCAGCATTTT.

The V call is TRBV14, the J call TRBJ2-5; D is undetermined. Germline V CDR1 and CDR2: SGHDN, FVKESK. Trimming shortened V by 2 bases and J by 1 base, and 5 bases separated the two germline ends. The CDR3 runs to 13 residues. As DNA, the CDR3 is TGTGCCAGCAGCCAAAACTTCCAAGAGACCCAGTACTTC. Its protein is CASSQNFQETQYF.

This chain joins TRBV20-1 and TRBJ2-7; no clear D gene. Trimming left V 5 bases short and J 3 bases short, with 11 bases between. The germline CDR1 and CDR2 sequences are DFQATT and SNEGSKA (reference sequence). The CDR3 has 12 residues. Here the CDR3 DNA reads TGCAGTGCTTCTGTAGACGGCTACGAGCAGTACTTC. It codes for CSASVDGYEQYF.

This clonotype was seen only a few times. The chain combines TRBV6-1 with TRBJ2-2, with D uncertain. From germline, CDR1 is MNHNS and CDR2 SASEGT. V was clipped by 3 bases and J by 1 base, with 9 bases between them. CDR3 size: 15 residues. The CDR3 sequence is CASSESPLNTGELFF. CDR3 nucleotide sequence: TGTGCCAGCAGTGAGTCCCCACTGAACACCGGGGAGCTGTTTTTT.

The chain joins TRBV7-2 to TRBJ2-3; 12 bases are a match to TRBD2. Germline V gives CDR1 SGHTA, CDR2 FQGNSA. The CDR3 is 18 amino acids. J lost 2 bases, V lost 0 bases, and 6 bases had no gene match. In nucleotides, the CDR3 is TGTGCCAGCAGCTTAGCAGCACTAGCGGGGGGCCCCACAGATACGCAGTATTTT. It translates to CASSLAALAGGPTDTQYF.

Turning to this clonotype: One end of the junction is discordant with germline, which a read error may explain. This CDR3 reads CASSLMGHEQFF. CDR3 DNA: TGTGCCAGCAGTTTAATGGGGCATGAGCAGTTCTTC. V and J are TRBV7-3 and TRBJ2-1, with D maybe TRBD1 (5 bases). The CDR3 loop spans 12 amino acids. CDR1 and CDR2 (germline): SGHTA, FQGTGA.

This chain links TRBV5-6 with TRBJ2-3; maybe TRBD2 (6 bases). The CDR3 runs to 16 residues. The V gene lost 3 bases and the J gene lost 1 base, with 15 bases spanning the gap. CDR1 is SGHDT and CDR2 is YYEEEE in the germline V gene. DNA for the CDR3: TGTGCCAGCAGCTCGGTGTGGCGGGGACGCACAGATACGCAGTATTTT. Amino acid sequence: CASSSVWRGRTDTQYF.

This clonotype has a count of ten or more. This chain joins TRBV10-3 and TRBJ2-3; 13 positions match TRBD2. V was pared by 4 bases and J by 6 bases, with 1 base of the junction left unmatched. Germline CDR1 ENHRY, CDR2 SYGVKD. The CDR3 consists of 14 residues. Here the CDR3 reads CAISGTSGGDTQYF. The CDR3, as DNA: TGTGCCATCAGTGGGACTAGCGGGGGCGATACGCAGTATTTT.

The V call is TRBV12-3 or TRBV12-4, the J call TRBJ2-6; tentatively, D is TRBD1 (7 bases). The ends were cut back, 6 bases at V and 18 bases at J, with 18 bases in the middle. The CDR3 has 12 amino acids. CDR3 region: CASRRAQGTGTF. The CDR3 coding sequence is TGTGCCAGCAGGCGAGCACAGGGGACTGGGACTTTC.

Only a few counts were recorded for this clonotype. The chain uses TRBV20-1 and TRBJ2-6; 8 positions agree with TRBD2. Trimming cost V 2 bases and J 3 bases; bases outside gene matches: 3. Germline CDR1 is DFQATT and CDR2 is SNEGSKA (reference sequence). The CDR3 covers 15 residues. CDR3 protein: CSARRGGSGANVLTF. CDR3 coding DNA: TGCAGTGCTAGACGGGGGGGGAGTGGGGCCAACGTCCTGACTTTC.

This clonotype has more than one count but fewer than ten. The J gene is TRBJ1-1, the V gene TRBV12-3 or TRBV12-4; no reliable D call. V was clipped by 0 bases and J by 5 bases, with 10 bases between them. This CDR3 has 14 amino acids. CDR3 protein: CASSLAGGKTEAFF. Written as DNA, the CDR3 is TGTGCCAGCAGTTTAGCGGGAGGAAAAACTGAAGCTTTCTTT.

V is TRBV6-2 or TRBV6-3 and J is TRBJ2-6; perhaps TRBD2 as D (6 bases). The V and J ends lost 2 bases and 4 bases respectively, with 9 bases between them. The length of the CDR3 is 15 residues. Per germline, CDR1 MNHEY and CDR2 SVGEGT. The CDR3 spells CASSYGGAGANVLTF. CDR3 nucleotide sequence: TGTGCCAGCAGTTACGGAGGGGCCGGGGCCAACGTCCTGACTTTC.

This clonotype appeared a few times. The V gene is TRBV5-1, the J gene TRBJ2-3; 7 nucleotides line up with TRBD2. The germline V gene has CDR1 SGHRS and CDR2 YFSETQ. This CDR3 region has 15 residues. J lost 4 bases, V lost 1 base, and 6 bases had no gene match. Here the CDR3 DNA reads TGCGCCAGCAGCTTGCTAGCGGTCCAATCAGATACGCAGTATTTT. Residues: CASSLLAVQSDTQYF. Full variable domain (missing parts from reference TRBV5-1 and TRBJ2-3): KAGVTQTPRYLIKTRGQQVTLSCSPISGHRSVSWYQQTPGQGLQFLFEYFSETQRNKGNFPGRFSGRQFSNSRSEMNVSTLELGDSALYLCASSLLAVQSDTQYFGPGTRLTVL.

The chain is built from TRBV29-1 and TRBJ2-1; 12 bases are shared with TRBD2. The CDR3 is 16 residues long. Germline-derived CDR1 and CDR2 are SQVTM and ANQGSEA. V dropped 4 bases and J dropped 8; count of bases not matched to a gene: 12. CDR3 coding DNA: TGCAGCGTTGTAGGGCTAGCGGGGGGGAGGGGAGATGAGCAGTTCTTC. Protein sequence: CSVVGLAGGRGDEQFF.

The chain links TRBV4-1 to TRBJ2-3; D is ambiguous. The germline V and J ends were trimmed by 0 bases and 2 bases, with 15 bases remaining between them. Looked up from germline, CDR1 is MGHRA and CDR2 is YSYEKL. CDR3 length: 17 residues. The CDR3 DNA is TGCGCCAGCAGCCAAGATCCTCTAGTTACCAACACAGATACGCAGTATTTT. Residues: CASSQDPLVTNTDTQYF.